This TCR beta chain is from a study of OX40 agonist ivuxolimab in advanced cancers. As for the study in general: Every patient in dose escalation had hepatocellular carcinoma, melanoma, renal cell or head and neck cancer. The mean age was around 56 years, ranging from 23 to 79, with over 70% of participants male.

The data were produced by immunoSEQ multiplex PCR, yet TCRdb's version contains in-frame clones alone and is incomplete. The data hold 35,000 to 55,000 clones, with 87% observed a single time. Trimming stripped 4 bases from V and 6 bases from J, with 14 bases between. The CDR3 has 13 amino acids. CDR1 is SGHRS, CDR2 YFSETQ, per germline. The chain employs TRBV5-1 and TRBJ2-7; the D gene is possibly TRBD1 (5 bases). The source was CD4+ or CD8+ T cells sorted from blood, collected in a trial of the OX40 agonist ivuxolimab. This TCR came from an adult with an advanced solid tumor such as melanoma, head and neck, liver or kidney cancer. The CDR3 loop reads CASSPFQGSEQYF. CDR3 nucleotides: TGCGCCAGCAGCCCCTTCCAGGGTAGCGAGCAGTACTTC.